These 16 T cell receptor beta chains originate from one sample sequenced in a study of patients and donors after allogeneic stem cell transplantation. TCRdb redid the calling of the RT-PCR reads with MiXCR, one entry per CDR3 protein. In the table there are some 880,000 distinct CDR3 sequences, roughly 18% of which are singletons. Sequencing was done on a sample of blood, either unsorted or a sorted T cell fraction (not recorded which). The receptor set was obtained from a human donor who was either an allogeneic HSCT recipient or a stem cell or donor lymphocyte infusion donor (not recorded which). It is not recorded whose cells these are; they may come from a transplant donor.

This clonotype was detected only a few times. The chain combines TRBV7-9 with TRBJ1-1, with TRBD1 as a possible D gene (6 bases). This CDR3 contains 14 residues. Germline CDR1 is SEHNR and CDR2 is FQNEAQ (reference sequence). The V gene lost 8 bases and the J gene lost 6 bases, with 19 bases spanning the gap. The CDR3 sequence: CASRPRGMRAEAFF. CDR3 coding DNA: TGTGCCAGCCGACCTAGGGGGATGAGGGCTGAAGCTTTCTTT.

This clonotype appeared a few times. The chain combines TRBV5-1 with TRBJ2-7, with 7 bases fitting TRBD1. Unmatched junction bases numbered 6, after V lost 0 bases and J lost 0 bases. The CDR3 loop spans 16 amino acids. Germline V gives CDR1 SGHRS, CDR2 YFSETQ. The CDR3 DNA follows: TGCGCCAGCAGCTTGGGGGACAGTTCCCTCTCCTACGAGCAGTACTTC. Its protein is CASSLGDSSLSYEQYF.

The chain employs TRBV11-2 and TRBJ2-3; 11 positions match TRBD2. The V gene end was trimmed by 3 bases and the J gene end by 6 bases; junction bases not matched to a gene: 17. Germline loops: CDR1 SGHAT, CDR2 FQNNGV. This CDR3 has 19 residues. The CDR3: CASSLFLAGGRAPPDTQYF. The CDR3 DNA follows: TGTGCCAGCAGCTTGTTTCTAGCGGGGGGAAGGGCACCGCCTGATACGCAGTATTTT.

This rearrangement joins TRBV29-1 to TRBJ2-7; D is unclear. Germline V lookup: CDR1 SQVTM, CDR2 ANQGSEA. V lost 7 bases and J 3 bases, leaving 13 bases between the germline ends. This CDR3 region has 12 residues. The CDR3 here is CSAWGSHYEQYF. The CDR3 coding sequence is TGCAGCGCCTGGGGAAGCCACTACGAGCAGTACTTC.

This clonotype was picked up a small number of times. The chain joins TRBV20-1 to TRBJ2-2; 7 bases match TRBD2. The length of the CDR3 is 14 residues. Germline CDR1 is DFQATT and CDR2 is SNEGSKA (reference sequence). V shed 3 bases, J shed 1 base, and the junction held 2 bases outside the gene matches. The CDR3 loop reads CSASPSGNTGELFF. The CDR3 DNA is TGCAGTGCTAGTCCTAGCGGGAACACCGGGGAGCTGTTTTTT.

This clonotype was detected only a few times. V gene TRBV2 combines with J gene TRBJ2-1; D is undetermined. The germline V gene encodes CDR1 SNHLY and CDR2 FYNNEI. CDR3 size: 15 residues. V was pared by 2 bases and J by 2 bases, with 10 bases between. The CDR3 protein is CASSESIATYNEQFF. CDR3 DNA sequence: TGTGCCAGCAGTGAATCGATAGCTACCTACAATGAGCAGTTCTTC.

The chain couples TRBV9 to TRBJ2-7, with D possibly TRBD1 on 6 matching bases. From germline, CDR1 is SGDLS and CDR2 YYNGEE. Trimming removed 0 bases at V and 3 bases at J, with 13 bases between. The CDR3 length is 15 residues. The CDR3 DNA is TGTGCCAGCAGCGTAGCAGGACAGCTCAACTACGAGCAGTACTTC. Translating gives CASSVAGQLNYEQYF.

This clonotype came up a few times. This chain uses TRBV28 with TRBJ2-3, with D unclear. The CDR3 is 16 amino acids. The ends were cut back, 6 bases at V and 0 bases at J, with 16 bases in the middle. Germline CDR1 is MDHEN and CDR2 is SYDVKM. CDR3 in DNA: TGTGCCAGCAGGCCTGCTTCAAATCCTAGCACAGATACGCAGTATTTT. It specifies CASRPASNPSTDTQYF.

In this sample, this clonotype turned up many times. V gene TRBV20-1 combines with J gene TRBJ2-1, with 8 bases aligning to TRBD2. Germline CDR1 reads DFQATT; CDR2 reads SNEGSKA (reference sequence). There are 18 residues in the CDR3. The V segment lost 7 bases and the J segment 0 bases; nucleotides outside the gene matches: 17. In DNA, the CDR3 is TGCAGTGTTAAGAGGGAAGCGGGAGCTTGGAGCTCCTACAATGAGCAGTTCTTC. This gives the protein CSVKREAGAWSSYNEQFF.

The CDR3 sequence is CASSLALRGHNEQYF. In nucleotides, the CDR3 is TGTGCCAGCAGCTTAGCGCTAAGAGGGCACAACGAGCAGTACTTC. The chain joins TRBV7-2 to TRBJ2-7, with D possibly TRBD2 on 5 matching bases. Trimming cost V 0 bases and J 5 bases, with 14 bases left between them. Germline-derived CDR1 and CDR2 are SGHTA and FQGNSA. The CDR3 runs to 15 residues.

This clonotype was seen ten or more times. This sequence joins TRBV29-1 and TRBJ2-1; D is unresolved. The V gene's germline CDR1 is SQVTM and CDR2 ANQGSEA. This CDR3 comprises 10 residues. Trimming took off 4 bases at V and 10 bases at J, with 8 bases between the two ends. The CDR3 region is CSVASMEQFF. CDR3 coding DNA: TGCAGCGTTGCGTCTATGGAGCAGTTCTTC.

The rearrangement joins TRBV12-3 or TRBV12-4 to TRBJ2-5; 7 bases are shared with TRBD1. The length of the CDR3 is 14 residues. J was trimmed by 6 bases and V by 1 base; bases with no gene match: 5. As DNA, the CDR3 is TGTGCCAGCAGTTTAGGACAGGGTCGAAAGACCCAGTACTTC. Its protein product is CASSLGQGRKTQYF.

This sequence joins TRBV25-1 and TRBJ2-5, with 8 bases identical to TRBD1. From germline, CDR1 is MGHDK and CDR2 SYGVNS. This CDR3 contains 14 residues. The J segment lost 2 bases and the V segment lost 6 bases, leaving 5 bases of the junction unmatched. This CDR3 reads CASRGGQVQETQYF. The CDR3 nucleotides are TGTGCCAGCAGGGGGGGACAGGTTCAAGAGACCCAGTACTTC.

V is TRBV5-1 and J is TRBJ2-3, with 8 bases identical to TRBD2. The trim removed 0 bases at V and 5 bases at J, leaving 11 bases unmatched. The germline CDR1 and CDR2 sequences are SGHRS and YFSETQ. The CDR3 runs 17 residues. Written as DNA, the CDR3 is TGCGCCAGCAGCTTGGTAGGCGGGAGGCCTCGCGAAGATACGCAGTATTTT. Translating gives CASSLVGGRPREDTQYF.

The chain carries TRBV5-1 and TRBJ2-7, with a weak D call TRBD1 (6 bases). Germline CDR1 SGHRS, CDR2 YFSETQ. The CDR3 totals 15 residues. V was pared by 2 bases and J by 2 bases, with 14 bases between. CDR3 sequence: CASSLRNGGTYEQYF. The CDR3 DNA sequence: TGCGCCAGCAGCTTACGGAATGGGGGCACCTACGAGCAGTACTTC.

This clonotype was seen only a few times. The chain joins TRBV7-9 to TRBJ1-4; D is perhaps TRBD1 (6 bases). This CDR3 is built from 16 residues. Trimming shortened V by 0 bases and J by 3 bases, and 11 bases separated the two germline ends. Germline lookup yields CDR1 SEHNR and CDR2 FQNEAQ (reference sequence). This CDR3 is CASSLARGLANEKLFF. The CDR3 DNA sequence: TGTGCCAGCAGCTTAGCGAGGGGGTTGGCTAATGAAAAACTGTTTTTT.